The 8 T cell receptor beta chains below were found in one sample sequenced in a study of STAT5B mutations in CD4+ large granular lymphocyte leukemia. Produced via immunoSEQ multiplex PCR; TCRdb's table is partial and in-frame only. The repertoire holds tens of thousands of clones, approximately 85% seen once, with around 1.2% in the top ten. Sequencing was performed on CD4+ T cells from blood buffy coats. These receptors originate from a human donor in good health.

The chain recombines TRBV11-2 with TRBJ1-6; a possible D gene is TRBD1 (6 bases). The CDR3 loop spans 14 amino acids. The germline gives CDR1 SGHAT, CDR2 FQNNGV. V was trimmed by 0 bases and J by 7 bases, leaving 7 bases between them. The CDR3 is CASSLEQGNSPLHF. The CDR3 DNA reads TGTGCCAGCAGCTTAGAACAGGGAAATTCACCCCTCCACTTT.

The rearrangement uses TRBV7-8 and TRBJ2-1; 8 bases agree with TRBD1. The trim removed 3 bases at V and 1 base at J, leaving 2 bases unmatched. The CDR3 totals 15 residues. Germline loops: CDR1 SGHVS, CDR2 FQNEAQ. CDR3 sequence (DNA): TGTGCCAGCAGCTTCGGGACAGGATCCTACAATGAGCAGTTCTTC. Its translation is CASSFGTGSYNEQFF.

The genes are TRBV7-9 and TRBJ1-1, with TRBD1 as a possible D gene (5 bases). Germline V lookup: CDR1 SEHNR, CDR2 FQNEAQ (reference sequence). The CDR3 runs to 14 residues. Trimming pared 4 bases from V and 3 bases from J, leaving 12 bases between. As DNA, the CDR3 is TGTGCCAGCAGCTGGGGCAGTTCAGACACTGAAGCTTTCTTT. Translation gives CASSWGSSDTEAFF.

The chain couples TRBV5-1 to TRBJ2-5; D unresolved. This CDR3 is 12 amino acids long. The germline CDR1 and CDR2 sequences are SGHRS and YFSETQ. The V end was cut by 1 base, the J end by 4 bases, with 5 bases between. CDR3 loop: CASSLKGETQYF. The CDR3 bases are TGCGCCAGCAGCTTGAAGGGAGAGACCCAGTACTTC.

The chain combines TRBV19 with TRBJ2-1; TRBD1 is a possible D gene (5 bases). This CDR3 is 16 amino acids long. The germline V and J ends were trimmed by 4 bases and 2 bases, with 15 bases remaining between them. Germline CDR1 LNHDA, CDR2 SQIVND (reference sequence). The CDR3 spells CASSKGPGFTYNEQFF. The CDR3 bases are TGTGCCAGTAGTAAGGGCCCAGGGTTCACCTACAATGAGCAGTTCTTC.

The rearrangement links TRBV11-3 to TRBJ2-1; D not resolved. Germline V gene lookup returns CDR1 SGHNT and CDR2 YENEEA. The CDR3 extends over 16 amino acids. Trimming pared 1 base from V and 0 bases from J, leaving 10 bases between. For the CDR3, the DNA is TGTGCCAGCAGCTTAGGAGGTCTGAGCTCCTACAATGAGCAGTTCTTC. Amino acids: CASSLGGLSSYNEQFF.

Details on this clone: The junction departs from the called germline gene at one end, perhaps through a read error. This chain links TRBV28 with TRBJ1-5; maybe TRBD1 (5 bases). The germline CDR1 and CDR2 sequences are MDHEN and SYDVKM. The CDR3 contains 15 residues. The CDR3 DNA sequence: TGTGCTAGCATTTCGGGGGTGAGAGGCAATCAGCCCCAGCATTTT. This sequence encodes CASISGVRGNQPQHF. The full variable domain, rest sourced from reference TRBV28 and TRBJ1-5, is DVKVTQSSRYLVKRTGEKVFLECVQDMDHENMFWYRQDPGLGLRLIYFSYDVKMKEKGDIPEGYSVSREKKERFSLILESASTNQTSMYLCASISGVRGNQPQHFGDGTRLSIL.

V usage is TRBV2 and J usage is TRBJ1-5; D uncertain. This CDR3 region has 14 residues. V shed 1 base and J shed 4 bases, with 8 bases lying between them. CDR1 SNHLY and CDR2 FYNNEI come from the germline V gene. The CDR3 nucleotides are TGTGCCAGCAGTGAAGTTATTCAGAATCAGCCCCAGCATTTT. Protein product: CASSEVIQNQPQHF.